Listed below are T cell receptor beta chains from one sample, sequenced in a study of blood T cell repertoires in COVID-19. Here immunoSEQ multiplex PCR was the method, and the copy in TCRdb shows in-frame clones only, minus some. Of some 170,000 clones in the sample, 87% were seen once. The sample comprised peripheral blood. The receptor set was obtained from a woman aged 45-59 years with acute or convalescent COVID-19. Both conserved end residues are part of each CDR3. D genes are given only for firm matches. Where a row states a size, it is once, few, many or the class of an expanded clone; other rows omit it.

D: -; V: TRBV15; J: TRBJ1-5; size: -; CDR3: CATSPRGVNQPQHF; DNA: TGTGCCACCAGCCCCCGGGGGGTAAATCAGCCCCAGCATTTT
D: -; V: TRBV11-3; J: TRBJ1-1; size: -; CDR3: CASSLDGESDTEAFF; DNA: TGTGCCAGCAGCTTAGATGGAGAGTCGGACACTGAAGCTTTCTTT
D: TRBD1; V: TRBV7-9; J: TRBJ2-7; size: -; CDR3: CASSPRGSPYEQYF; DNA: TGTGCCAGCAGCCCCAGGGGGAGCCCCTACGAGCAGTACTTC
D: -; V: TRBV9; J: TRBJ2-7; size: -; CDR3: CASSVTGGDYEQYF; DNA: TGTGCCAGCAGCGTAACAGGGGGGGACTACGAGCAGTACTTC
D: -; V: TRBV5-8; J: TRBJ1-1; size: -; CDR3: CASSLRGNTEAFF; DNA: TGTGCCAGCAGCTTGAGAGGGAACACTGAAGCTTTCTTT
D: -; V: TRBV27; J: TRBJ1-5; size: few; CDR3: CATSTTRNQPQHF; DNA: TGTGCCACCTCGACTACCCGCAATCAGCCCCAGCATTTT
D: -; V: TRBV6-5; J: TRBJ1-1; size: -; CDR3: CASIGQESMNTEAFF; DNA: TGTGCCAGCATTGGGCAAGAGAGCATGAACACTGAAGCTTTCTTT
D: TRBD1; V: TRBV27; J: TRBJ1-2; size: -; CDR3: CASRTGGFDGYTF; DNA: TGTGCCAGCAGGACAGGGGGTTTCGATGGCTACACCTTC
D: -; V: TRBV12-3/TRBV12-4; J: TRBJ1-1; size: -; CDR3: CASRNKNTEAFF; DNA: TGTGCCAGCAGGAACAAGAACACTGAAGCTTTCTTT
D: -; V: TRBV15; J: TRBJ1-2; size: -; CDR3: CATDTPGNYGYTF; DNA: TGTGCCACAGACACCCCCGGCAACTATGGCTACACCTTC
D: -; V: TRBV2; J: TRBJ1-3; size: -; CDR3: CASRQDSGNTIYF; DNA: TGTGCCAGCAGACAGGACTCTGGAAACACCATATATTTT
D: TRBD1; V: TRBV6-5; J: TRBJ1-1; size: -; CDR3: CASSTPGQGATEAFF; DNA: TGTGCCAGCAGTACTCCGGGACAGGGGGCCACTGAAGCTTTCTTT
D: -; V: TRBV5-1; J: TRBJ1-2; size: few; CDR3: CASSLGGSNYGYTF; DNA: TGCGCCAGCAGCTTGGGAGGATCTAACTATGGCTACACCTTC
D: TRBD2; V: TRBV27; J: TRBJ2-1; size: -; CDR3: CASRPLPSGGDNEQFF; DNA: TGTGCCAGCAGGCCTCTCCCTAGCGGGGGGGACAATGAGCAGTTCTTC
D: -; V: TRBV5-1; J: TRBJ1-2; size: -; CDR3: CASSRGTGRANYGYTF; DNA: TGCGCCAGCAGCCGCGGGACTGGCAGGGCTAACTATGGCTACACCTTC
D: -; V: TRBV7-9; J: TRBJ1-1; size: -; CDR3: CASTWGQNTEAFF; DNA: TGTGCCAGCACCTGGGGGCAGAACACTGAAGCTTTCTTT
D: -; V: TRBV18; J: TRBJ2-3; size: -; CDR3: CASSPYRTGGADTQYF; DNA: TGTGCCAGCTCACCATACAGAACCGGAGGCGCAGATACGCAGTATTTT
D: TRBD1; V: TRBV30; J: TRBJ2-7; size: -; CDR3: CAWSRGQGTVSSF; DNA: TGTGCCTGGAGTCGGGGACAGGGTACTGTTAGTAGCTTC
D: -; V: TRBV7-2; J: TRBJ2-7; size: -; CDR3: CASSLDLEQYF; DNA: TGTGCCAGCAGCTTAGATCTCGAGCAGTACTTC
D: TRBD2; V: TRBV11-2; J: TRBJ2-2; size: -; CDR3: CASSKRNSGGDTGELFF; DNA: TGTGCCAGCAGCAAGAGGAATAGCGGGGGGGACACCGGGGAGCTGTTTTTT
D: -; V: TRBV19; J: TRBJ1-2; size: -; CDR3: CATCPQGSGNVGGYTF; DNA: TGTGCCACCTGCCCCCAGGGGAGTGGCAATGTGGGCGGCTACACCTTC
D: TRBD2; V: TRBV5-1; J: TRBJ2-2; size: -; CDR3: CASSPYLAGGPNGELFF; DNA: TGCGCCAGCAGCCCTTACCTAGCGGGGGGGCCGAACGGGGAGCTGTTTTTT
D: -; V: TRBV7-2; J: TRBJ2-3; size: once; CDR3: CASSLLSTDTQYF; DNA: TGTGCCAGCAGCTTACTTAGCACAGATACGCAGTATTTT
D: -; V: TRBV25-1; J: TRBJ1-1; size: -; CDR3: CASSGGKGHLEAFF; DNA: TGTGCCAGCAGTGGAGGAAAGGGACATCTTGAAGCTTTCTTT
D: TRBD1; V: TRBV7-6; J: TRBJ2-7; size: -; CDR3: CASSLSTGLAYEQYF; DNA: TGTGCCAGCAGCCTATCGACAGGGCTAGCCTACGAGCAGTACTTC
D: TRBD1; V: TRBV6-5; J: TRBJ2-5; size: few; CDR3: CASSYFGQGVRETQYF; DNA: TGTGCCAGCAGTTACTTCGGACAGGGGGTGAGAGAGACCCAGTACTTC
D: TRBD1; V: TRBV4-3; J: TRBJ1-6; size: -; CDR3: CASSQVTGKSPLHF; DNA: TGCGCCAGCAGCCAAGTGACAGGGAAATCACCCCTCCACTTT
D: -; V: TRBV4-3; J: TRBJ1-2; size: -; CDR3: CASSQVPSFGYTF; DNA: TGCGCCAGCAGCCAAGTCCCTTCTTTTGGCTACACCTTC
D: -; V: TRBV27; J: TRBJ1-2; size: -; CDR3: CASSFGRPRDYGYTF; DNA: TGTGCCAGCAGTTTCGGCAGGCCTCGCGACTATGGCTACACCTTC
D: -; V: TRBV9; J: TRBJ1-2; size: -; CDR3: CASSVDGGDRYGYTF; DNA: TGTGCCAGCAGCGTGGACGGGGGGGATCGCTATGGCTACACCTTC
D: TRBD1; V: TRBV18; J: TRBJ2-1; size: -; CDR3: CASSPGTGRGNEQFF; DNA: TGTGCCAGCTCACCGGGGACAGGGAGAGGCAATGAGCAGTTCTTC
D: -; V: TRBV6-5; J: TRBJ2-6; size: -; CDR3: CASTVVAGANVLTF; DNA: TGTGCCAGCACTGTAGTAGCTGGGGCCAACGTCCTGACTTTC
D: -; V: TRBV15; J: TRBJ2-2; size: -; CDR3: CATRQTGGTGELFF; DNA: TGTGCCACCCGACAGACAGGCGGCACCGGGGAGCTGTTTTTT
D: -; V: TRBV11-2; J: TRBJ1-1; size: many; CDR3: CASSLGQMNTEAFF; DNA: TGTGCCAGCAGCCTCGGACAGATGAACACTGAAGCTTTCTTT
D: -; V: TRBV6-2/TRBV6-3; J: TRBJ2-7; size: -; CDR3: CASSPGEGAGFYEQYF; DNA: TGTGCCAGCAGCCCCGGTGAAGGAGCGGGCTTCTACGAGCAGTACTTC
D: TRBD2; V: TRBV7-8; J: TRBJ2-7; size: -; CDR3: CASSYRDYYEQYF; DNA: TGTGCCAGCAGCTACCGGGACTACTACGAGCAGTACTTC
D: -; V: TRBV30; J: TRBJ1-5; size: -; CDR3: CAWSPGKGNQPQHF; DNA: TGTGCCTGGAGTCCAGGGAAAGGCAATCAGCCCCAGCATTTT
D: -; V: TRBV3-1/TRBV3-2; J: TRBJ1-2; size: -; CDR3: CASSPIGDKENYGYTF; DNA: TGTGCCAGCAGCCCCATAGGGGACAAGGAAAACTATGGCTACACCTTC
D: TRBD1; V: TRBV27; J: TRBJ1-5; size: -; CDR3: CASRGGAYSNQPQHF; DNA: TGTGCCAGCAGAGGGGGCGCATATAGCAATCAGCCCCAGCATTTT
D: TRBD1; V: TRBV5-1; J: TRBJ1-1; size: -; CDR3: CASSVGQGMNTEAFF; DNA: TGCGCCAGCAGCGTCGGACAGGGCATGAACACTGAAGCTTTCTTT
D: TRBD1; V: TRBV30; J: TRBJ1-1; size: -; CDR3: CAWSVGTGGDEAFF; DNA: TGTGCCTGGAGTGTAGGGACAGGGGGTGATGAAGCTTTCTTT
D: -; V: TRBV7-2; J: TRBJ2-7; size: -; CDR3: CASSDRQLSSYEQYF; DNA: TGTGCCAGCAGCGACAGACAGCTTTCCTCCTACGAGCAGTACTTC
D: -; V: TRBV11-3; J: TRBJ1-1; size: once; CDR3: CASSLARNTEAFF; DNA: TGTGCCAGCAGCTTAGCCAGGAACACTGAAGCTTTCTTT
D: -; V: TRBV25-1; J: TRBJ1-1; size: -; CDR3: CASSESQGSIYTEAFF; DNA: TGTGCCAGCAGTGAATCACAGGGCTCAATCTACACTGAAGCTTTCTTT
D: -; V: TRBV29-1; J: TRBJ1-4; size: -; CDR3: CSVAGIDEKLFF; DNA: TGCAGCGTGGCAGGGATAGATGAAAAACTGTTTTTT
D: -; V: TRBV21-1; J: TRBJ2-7; size: -; CDR3: CASSKWDCTRTSSEQYF; DNA: TGTGCCAGCAGCAAATGGGATTGTACTAGGACCTCCTCCGAGCAGTACTTC
D: -; V: TRBV3-1/TRBV3-2; J: TRBJ1-2; size: -; CDR3: CASSHLGGAGLDYGYTF; DNA: TGTGCCAGCAGCCATCTTGGAGGGGCAGGGCTGGACTATGGCTACACCTTC
D: TRBD2; V: TRBV30; J: TRBJ2-3; size: -; CDR3: CAWGLWEGTQYF; DNA: TGTGCCTGGGGACTGTGGGAGGGTACGCAGTATTTT
D: TRBD1; V: TRBV30; J: TRBJ1-2; size: few; CDR3: CAWGDRTYPNGYTF; DNA: TGTGCCTGGGGGGACAGAACCTACCCTAATGGCTACACCTTC
D: TRBD1; V: TRBV2; J: TRBJ1-1; size: once; CDR3: CASSLQGVNTEAFF; DNA: TGTGCCAGCAGTTTACAGGGGGTGAACACTGAAGCTTTCTTT
D: -; V: TRBV5-4; J: TRBJ2-2; size: -; CDR3: CASSFRGELFF; DNA: TGTGCCAGCAGCTTTCGCGGGGAGCTGTTTTTT
D: TRBD1; V: TRBV6-2/TRBV6-3; J: TRBJ1-5; size: -; CDR3: CASSGTDQPQHF; DNA: TGTGCCAGCAGTGGGACAGATCAGCCCCAGCATTTT
D: TRBD1; V: TRBV7-9; J: TRBJ1-2; size: -; CDR3: CASSRGQGTHYGYTF; DNA: TGTGCCAGCAGCCGAGGACAGGGGACCCACTATGGCTACACCTTC
D: -; V: TRBV19; J: TRBJ1-5; size: -; CDR3: CASRPGVTTRPQHF; DNA: TGTGCCAGTAGGCCGGGTGTGACGACCAGGCCCCAGCATTTT
D: -; V: TRBV5-1; J: TRBJ2-1; size: -; CDR3: CASSIADNLVNEQFF; DNA: TGCGCCAGTTCAATCGCGGACAACCTCGTCAATGAGCAGTTCTTC
D: -; V: TRBV19; J: TRBJ2-7; size: -; CDR3: CASSSQGNSYEQYF; DNA: TGTGCCAGTAGTAGCCAGGGCAACTCCTACGAGCAGTACTTC
D: -; V: TRBV7-8; J: TRBJ2-4; size: -; CDR3: CASSLGGLAKNIQYF; DNA: TGTGCCAGCAGCTTAGGCGGATTAGCCAAAAACATTCAGTACTTC